This record looks at one T cell receptor beta chain sequence and its context. Its antigen is unknown. The PCR was carried out with 60 Vbeta primers and 13 Jbeta primers. Only in-frame clones appear in the TCRdb table, and some are missing; sequencing was by immunoSEQ multiplex PCR. The data contain about 200,000 clones, 70% of them seen just once; the ten biggest clones take up less than 3%. Germline V lookup: CDR1 SGHDN, CDR2 FVKESK. With 6 bases removed from V and 2 bases from J, the gap between germline ends came to 10 bases. The CDR3 contains 13 residues. This entry belongs to a study of cytomegalovirus exposure and HLA in healthy donors. Findings and caveats of the study: Association of a missense DCLRE1C variant with TCR beta V- and J-gene trimming was reported in a later analysis. The authors enumerated 150 to 200 TCR beta chains as linked to cytomegalovirus.

This chain uses TRBV14 with TRBJ2-5, with D perhaps matching TRBD2 (5 bases). The receptor comes from a middle-aged man in good health and CMV-seropositive. The sample was PBMCs. The CDR3 sequence: CASSGTRQETQYF. The CDR3, as DNA: TGTGCCAGCAGTGGCACTAGGCAAGAGACCCAGTACTTC.